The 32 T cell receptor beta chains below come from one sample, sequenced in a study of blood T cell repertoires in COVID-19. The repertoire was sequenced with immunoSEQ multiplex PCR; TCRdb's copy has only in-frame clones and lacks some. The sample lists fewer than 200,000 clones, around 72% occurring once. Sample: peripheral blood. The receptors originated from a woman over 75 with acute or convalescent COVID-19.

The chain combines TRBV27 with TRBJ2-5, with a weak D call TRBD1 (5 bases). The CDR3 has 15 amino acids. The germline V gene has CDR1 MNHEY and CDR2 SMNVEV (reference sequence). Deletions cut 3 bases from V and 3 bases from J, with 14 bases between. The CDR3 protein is CASSLSREEKETQYF. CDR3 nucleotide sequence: TGTGCCAGCAGTTTGAGCAGGGAAGAAAAAGAGACCCAGTACTTC.

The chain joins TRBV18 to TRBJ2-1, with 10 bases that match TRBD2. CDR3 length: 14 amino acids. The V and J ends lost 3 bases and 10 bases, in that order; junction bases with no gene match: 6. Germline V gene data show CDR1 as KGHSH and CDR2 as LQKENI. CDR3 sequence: CASSPTISGGEQFF. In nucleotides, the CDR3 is TGTGCCAGCTCACCGACGATTAGCGGGGGGGAGCAGTTCTTC.

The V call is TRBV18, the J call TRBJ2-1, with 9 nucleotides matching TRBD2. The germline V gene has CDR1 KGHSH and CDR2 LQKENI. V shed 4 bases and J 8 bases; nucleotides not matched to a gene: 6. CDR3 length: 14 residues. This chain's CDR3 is CASSQAGGRYEQFF. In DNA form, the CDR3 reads TGTGCCAGCTCACAAGCGGGAGGACGTTATGAGCAGTTCTTC. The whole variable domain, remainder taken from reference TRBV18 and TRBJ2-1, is NAGVMQNPRHLVRRRGQEARLRCSPMKGHSHVYWYRQLPEEGLKFMVYLQKENIIDESGMPKERFSAEFPKEGPSILRIQQVVRGDSAAYFCASSQAGGRYEQFFGPGTRLTVL.

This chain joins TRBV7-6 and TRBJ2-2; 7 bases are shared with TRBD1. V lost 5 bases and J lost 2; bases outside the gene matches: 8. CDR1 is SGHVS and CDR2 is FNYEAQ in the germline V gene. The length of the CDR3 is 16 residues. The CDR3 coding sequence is TGTGCCAGCAGCGCAGGGGGTAGTATTAACACCGGGGAGCTGTTTTTT. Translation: CASSAGGSINTGELFF.

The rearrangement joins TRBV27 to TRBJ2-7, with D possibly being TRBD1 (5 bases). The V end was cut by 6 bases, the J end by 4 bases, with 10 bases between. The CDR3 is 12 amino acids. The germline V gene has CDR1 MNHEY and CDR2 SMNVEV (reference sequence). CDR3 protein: CASRTETYEQYF. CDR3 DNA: TGTGCCAGCAGGACAGAAACGTACGAGCAGTACTTC.

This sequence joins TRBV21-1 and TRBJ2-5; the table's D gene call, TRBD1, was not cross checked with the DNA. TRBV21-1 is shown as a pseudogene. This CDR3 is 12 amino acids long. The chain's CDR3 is CASTNSQETQYF. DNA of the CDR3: TGTGCCAGCACCAACAGCCAAGAGACCCAGTACTTC.

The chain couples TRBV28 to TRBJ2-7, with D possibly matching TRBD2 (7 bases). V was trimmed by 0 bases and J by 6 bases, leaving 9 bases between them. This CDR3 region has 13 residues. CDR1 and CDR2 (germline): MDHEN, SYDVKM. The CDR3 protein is CASSLWRGGEQYF. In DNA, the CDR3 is TGTGCCAGCAGTTTATGGAGGGGGGGCGAGCAGTACTTC.

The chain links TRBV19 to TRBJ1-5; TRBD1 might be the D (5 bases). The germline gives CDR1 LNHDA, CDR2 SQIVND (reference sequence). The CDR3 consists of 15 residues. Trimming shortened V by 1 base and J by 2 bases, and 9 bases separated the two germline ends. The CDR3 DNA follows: TGTGCCAGTAGTATAGTCCTAGGGGGCAATCAGCCCCAGCATTTT. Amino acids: CASSIVLGGNQPQHF.

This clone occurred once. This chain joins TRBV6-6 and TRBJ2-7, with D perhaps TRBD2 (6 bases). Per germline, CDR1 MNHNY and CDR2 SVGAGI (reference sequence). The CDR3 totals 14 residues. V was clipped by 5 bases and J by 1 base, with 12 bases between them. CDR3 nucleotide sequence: TGTGCCAGCAGTAGCCGGGACTCGTCCTACGAGCAGTACTTC. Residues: CASSSRDSSYEQYF.

Written as DNA, the CDR3 is TGTGCCAGCACCGGGGACAGGGTCTACATGAACACTGAAGCTTTCTTT. It yields the protein CASTGDRVYMNTEAFF. V is TRBV28 and J is TRBJ1-1, with 9 positions matching TRBD1. The V segment lost 7 bases and the J segment 0 bases; nucleotides outside the gene matches: 9. Germline lookup yields CDR1 MDHEN and CDR2 SYDVKM. CDR3 length: 16 residues.

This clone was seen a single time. CDR3 residues: CASSHQTDEQYF. The CDR3 nucleotides are TGTGCCAGCAGCCACCAGACAGACGAGCAGTACTTC. The chain has TRBV11-1 and TRBJ2-7, with a weak D call TRBD1 (5 bases). The CDR3 covers 12 residues. The V and J ends lost 5 bases and 5 bases respectively, with 10 bases between them. Per germline, CDR1 SGHAT and CDR2 FQDESV (reference sequence).

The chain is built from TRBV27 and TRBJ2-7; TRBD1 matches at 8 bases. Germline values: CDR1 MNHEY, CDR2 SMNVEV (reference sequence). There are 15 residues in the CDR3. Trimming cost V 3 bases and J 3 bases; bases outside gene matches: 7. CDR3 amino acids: CASSFWSTGGYEQYF. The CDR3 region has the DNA TGTGCCAGCAGTTTTTGGAGCACAGGGGGCTACGAGCAGTACTTC.

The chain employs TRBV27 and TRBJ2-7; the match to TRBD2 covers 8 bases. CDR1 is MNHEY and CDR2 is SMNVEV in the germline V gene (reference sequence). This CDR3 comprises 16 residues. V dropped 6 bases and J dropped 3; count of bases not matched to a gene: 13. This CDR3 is CASSFKAGVPLYEQYF. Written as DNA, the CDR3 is TGTGCCAGCAGCTTCAAAGCGGGAGTTCCCCTCTACGAGCAGTACTTC.

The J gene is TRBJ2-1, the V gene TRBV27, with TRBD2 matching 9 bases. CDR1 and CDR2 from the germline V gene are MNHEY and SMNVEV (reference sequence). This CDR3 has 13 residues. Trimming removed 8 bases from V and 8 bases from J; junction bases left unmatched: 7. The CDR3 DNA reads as TGTGCCAGCGTTGGACTAGCGAAGGATGAGCAGTTCTTC. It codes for CASVGLAKDEQFF.

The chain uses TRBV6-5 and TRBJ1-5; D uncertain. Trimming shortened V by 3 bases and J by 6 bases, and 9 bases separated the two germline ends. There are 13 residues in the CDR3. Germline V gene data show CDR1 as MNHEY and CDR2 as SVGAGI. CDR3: CASSYLFGQPQHF. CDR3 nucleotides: TGTGCCAGCAGTTATTTGTTCGGTCAGCCCCAGCATTTT.

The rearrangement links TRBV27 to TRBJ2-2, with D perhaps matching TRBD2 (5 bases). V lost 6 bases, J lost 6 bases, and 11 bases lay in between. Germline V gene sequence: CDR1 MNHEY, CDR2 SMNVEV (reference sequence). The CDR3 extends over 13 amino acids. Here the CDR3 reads CASRALEAGELFF. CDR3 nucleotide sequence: TGTGCCAGCAGAGCGCTGGAGGCCGGGGAGCTGTTTTTT.

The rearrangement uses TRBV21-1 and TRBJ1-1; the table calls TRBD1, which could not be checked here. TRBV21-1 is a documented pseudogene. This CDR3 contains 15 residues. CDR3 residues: CASSKARDMNTEAFF. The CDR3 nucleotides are TGTGCCAGCAGCAAAGCCCGAGACATGAACACTGAAGCTTTCTTT.

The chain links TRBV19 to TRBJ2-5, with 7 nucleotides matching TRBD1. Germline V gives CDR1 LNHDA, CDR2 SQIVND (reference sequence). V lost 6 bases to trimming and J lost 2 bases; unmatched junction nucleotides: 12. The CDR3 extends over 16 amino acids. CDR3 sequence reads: CASSPTGTEAQETQYF. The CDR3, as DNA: TGTGCCAGTAGCCCGACCGGGACAGAGGCACAAGAGACCCAGTACTTC.

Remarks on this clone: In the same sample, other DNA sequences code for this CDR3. CDR3 amino acids: CASSLGLAGEQFF. CDR3 in DNA: TGTGCCAGCAGTCTAGGACTAGCTGGTGAGCAGTTCTTC. This chain connects TRBV12-3 or TRBV12-4 to TRBJ2-1; 8 positions agree with TRBD2. V shed 5 bases, J shed 9 bases, and the junction held 6 bases outside the gene matches. The CDR3 contains 13 residues.

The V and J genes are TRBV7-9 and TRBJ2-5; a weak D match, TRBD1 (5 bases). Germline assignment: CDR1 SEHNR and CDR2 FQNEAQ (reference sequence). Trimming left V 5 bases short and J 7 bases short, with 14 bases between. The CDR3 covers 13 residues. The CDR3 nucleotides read TGTGCCAGCAGCGGGCCCAACCAGGGGACCCAGTACTTC. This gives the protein CASSGPNQGTQYF.

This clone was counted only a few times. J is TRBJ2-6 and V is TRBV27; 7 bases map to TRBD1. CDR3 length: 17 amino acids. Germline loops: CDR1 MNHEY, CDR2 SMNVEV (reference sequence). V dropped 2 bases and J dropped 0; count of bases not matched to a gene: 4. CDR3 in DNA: TGTGCCAGCAGTTTACGGGGACAGTTCTCTGGGGCCAACGTCCTGACTTTC. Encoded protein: CASSLRGQFSGANVLTF.

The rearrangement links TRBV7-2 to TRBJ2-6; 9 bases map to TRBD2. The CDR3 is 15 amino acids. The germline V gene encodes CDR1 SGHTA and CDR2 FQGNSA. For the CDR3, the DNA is TGTGGTGCGCGGGAGGGAAGCTCTGGGGCCAACGTCCTGACTTTC. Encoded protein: CGAREGSSGANVLTF.

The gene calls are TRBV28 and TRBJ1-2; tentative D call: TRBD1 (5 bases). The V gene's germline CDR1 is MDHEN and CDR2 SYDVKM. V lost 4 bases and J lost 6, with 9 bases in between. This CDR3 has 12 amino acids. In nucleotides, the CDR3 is TGTGCCAGCAGTTCCAGGGTACATGGCTACACCTTC. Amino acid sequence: CASSSRVHGYTF.

The CDR3 DNA sequence: TGTGCCAGCAGGGGACAGGGTGGAAATGAAAAACTGTTTTTT. Its protein product is CASRGQGGNEKLFF. The chain joins TRBV28 to TRBJ1-4, with 9 bases lining up with TRBD1. V shed 6 bases, J shed 5 bases, and the junction held 4 bases outside the gene matches. The V gene's germline CDR1 is MDHEN and CDR2 SYDVKM. This CDR3 region has 14 residues.

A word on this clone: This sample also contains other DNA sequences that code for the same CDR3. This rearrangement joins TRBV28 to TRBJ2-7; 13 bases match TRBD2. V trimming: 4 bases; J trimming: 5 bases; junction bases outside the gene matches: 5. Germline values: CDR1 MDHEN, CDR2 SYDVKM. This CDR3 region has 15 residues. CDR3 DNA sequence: TGTGCCAGCAGTTCGGGACTAGCGGGACTAAACGAGCAGTACTTC. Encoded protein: CASSSGLAGLNEQYF.

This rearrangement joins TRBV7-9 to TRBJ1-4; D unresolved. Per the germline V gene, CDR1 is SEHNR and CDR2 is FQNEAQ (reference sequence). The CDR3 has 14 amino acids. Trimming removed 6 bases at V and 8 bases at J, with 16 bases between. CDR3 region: CASSFGGSSEKLFF. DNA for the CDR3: TGTGCCAGCAGTTTCGGCGGAAGTAGCGAAAAACTGTTTTTT.

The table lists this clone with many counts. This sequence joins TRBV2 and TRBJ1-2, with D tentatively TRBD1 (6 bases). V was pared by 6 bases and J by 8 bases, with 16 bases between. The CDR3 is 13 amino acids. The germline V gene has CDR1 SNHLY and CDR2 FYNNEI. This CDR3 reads CASRDQGSSGYTF. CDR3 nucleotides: TGTGCCAGCAGGGATCAGGGGTCCTCCGGCTACACCTTC. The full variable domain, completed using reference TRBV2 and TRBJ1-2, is EPEVTQTPSHQVTQMGQEVILRCVPISNHLYFYWYRQILGQKVEFLVSFYNNEISEKSEIFDDQFSVERPDGSNFTLKIRSTKLEDSAMYFCASRDQGSSGYTFGSGTRLTVV.

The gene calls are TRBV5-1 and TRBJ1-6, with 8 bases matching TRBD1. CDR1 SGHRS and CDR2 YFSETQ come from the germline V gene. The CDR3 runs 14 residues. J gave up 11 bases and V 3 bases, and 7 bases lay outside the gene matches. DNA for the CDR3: TGCGCCAGCAGCTCGGACAGGGCAATCACACCCCTCCACTTT. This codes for CASSSDRAITPLHF.

The DNA for the CDR3 is TGTGCCAGTAGTCCATGGGGACAGCAATACTATGGCTACACCTTC. The encoded protein is CASSPWGQQYYGYTF. The chain recombines TRBV19 with TRBJ1-2; 7 bases are shared with TRBD1. The CDR3 is 15 residues long. CDR1 is LNHDA, CDR2 SQIVND, per germline (reference sequence). V gave up 5 bases and J gave up 3 bases; unmatched junction bases: 9.

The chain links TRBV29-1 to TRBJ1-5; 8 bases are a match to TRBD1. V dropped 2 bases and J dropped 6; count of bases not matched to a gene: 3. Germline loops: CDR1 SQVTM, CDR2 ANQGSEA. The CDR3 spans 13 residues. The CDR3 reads CSVEQGAGQPQHF. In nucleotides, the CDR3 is TGCAGCGTTGAACAGGGGGCCGGTCAGCCCCAGCATTTT.

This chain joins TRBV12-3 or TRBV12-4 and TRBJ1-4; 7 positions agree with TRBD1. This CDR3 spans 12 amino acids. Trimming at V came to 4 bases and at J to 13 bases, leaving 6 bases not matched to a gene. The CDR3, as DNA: TGTGCCAGCAGTTCAGAAAACAGGGGACTGTTTTTT. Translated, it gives CASSSENRGLFF.

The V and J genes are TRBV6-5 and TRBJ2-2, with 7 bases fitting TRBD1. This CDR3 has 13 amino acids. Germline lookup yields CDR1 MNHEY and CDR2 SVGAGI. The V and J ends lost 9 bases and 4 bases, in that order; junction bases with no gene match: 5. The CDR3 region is CASRGQPTGELFF. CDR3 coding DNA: TGTGCCAGTAGGGGACAGCCCACCGGGGAGCTGTTTTTT.